Following are 21 T cell receptor beta chains from one sample sequenced in a study of blood T cell repertoires in COVID-19. Method: immunoSEQ multiplex PCR; TCRdb's copy keeps in-frame clones and lacks some. The repertoire holds approximately 180,000 clones, with 60% to 80% as singletons. Sample: peripheral blood. These receptors were obtained from a woman in her sixties or seventies with acute or convalescent COVID-19.

CDR3 bases: TGTGCCTGGAGTGTTTCACCGGATTCGGGGGGCTACACCTTC. It translates to CAWSVSPDSGGYTF. This chain links TRBV30 with TRBJ1-2; D is unclear. Germline V CDR1 and CDR2: GTSNPN, SVGIG (reference sequence). V lost 0 bases to trimming and J lost 8 bases, with 16 bases between them. The CDR3 contains 14 residues. The full variable domain, rest sourced from reference TRBV30 and TRBJ1-2, is SQTIHQWPATLVQPVGSPLSLECTVEGTSNPNLYWYRQAAGRGLQLLFYSVGIGQISSEVPQNLSASRPQDRQFILSSKKLLLSDSGFYLCAWSVSPDSGGYTFGSGTRLTVV.

The chain links TRBV12-5 to TRBJ2-2; no firm D call. The CDR3 length is 12 residues. V was pared by 2 bases and J by 7 bases, with 5 bases between. CDR1 is LGHNT and CDR2 is FRNRAP in the germline V gene. The DNA of the CDR3 is TGTGCTAGTGGTTTGTATAACGGGGAGCTGTTTTTT. This codes for CASGLYNGELFF.

The V gene is TRBV4-1, the J gene TRBJ2-1; tentative D call: TRBD2 (5 bases). Germline loops: CDR1 MGHRA, CDR2 YSYEKL. V lost 6 bases to trimming and J lost 9 bases, with 21 bases between them. The CDR3 has 15 residues. The CDR3 DNA follows: TGCGCCAGCAGTCAGGACTGGGCTCCGCGGTTTGAGCAGTTCTTC. It yields the protein CASSQDWAPRFEQFF.

V is TRBV19 and J is TRBJ1-1; 11 bases line up with TRBD1. V lost 3 bases and J lost 5; bases outside the gene matches: 11. Looked up from germline, CDR1 is LNHDA and CDR2 is SQIVND (reference sequence). This CDR3 region has 17 residues. CDR3 sequence reads: CASSIAWTGGVGTEAFF. The CDR3 DNA is TGTGCCAGTAGTATCGCATGGACAGGGGGCGTTGGGACTGAAGCTTTCTTT.

V gene TRBV7-2 combines with J gene TRBJ2-7; 12 bases align to TRBD2. The V gene's germline CDR1 is SGHTA and CDR2 FQGNSA. The CDR3 contains 17 residues. V gave up 5 bases and J gave up 0 bases; unmatched junction bases: 8. Here the CDR3 DNA reads TGTGCCAGCAGCCTCCGACTAGCGGGAGAGGCCTCCTACGAGCAGTACTTC. Protein sequence: CASSLRLAGEASYEQYF.

The V gene is TRBV11-1, the J gene TRBJ2-3; possibly TRBD1 for D (5 bases). CDR3 length: 15 amino acids. Germline CDR1 SGHAT, CDR2 FQDESV (reference sequence). V lost 2 bases to trimming and J lost 4 bases, with 13 bases between them. The CDR3 reads CASSLILQGSDTQYF. The CDR3 DNA follows: TGTGCCAGCAGCTTAATACTGCAGGGTTCAGATACGCAGTATTTT.

The CDR3 reads CASSLSGTAPYEQYF. The DNA for the CDR3 is TGTGCCAGCAGTTTATCCGGGACAGCCCCATACGAGCAGTACTTC. V gene TRBV27 combines with J gene TRBJ2-7; 7 positions agree with TRBD1. CDR3 length equals 15 residues. The V gene's germline CDR1 is MNHEY and CDR2 SMNVEV (reference sequence). With 0 bases clipped from V and 4 bases from J, the junction kept 6 bases outside the gene matches.

The chain joins TRBV15 to TRBJ1-5; possible D gene TRBD1, 5 bases. The CDR3 contains 16 residues. The V end lost 3 bases, the J end lost 3 bases, and 15 bases lay between the germline ends. Germline-derived CDR1 and CDR2 are LNHNV and YYDKDF (reference sequence). The DNA of the CDR3 is TGTGCCACCAGCAGCGAATGGACGGGACTCAATCAGCCCCAGCATTTT. This codes for CATSSEWTGLNQPQHF.

The chain has TRBV5-1 and TRBJ1-1; D is uncertain. V was trimmed by 0 bases and J by 4 bases, leaving 7 bases between them. CDR1 and CDR2 (germline): SGHRS, YFSETQ. CDR3 length equals 13 residues. CDR3 residues: CASSLAPGTEAFF. CDR3 sequence (DNA): TGCGCCAGCAGCTTGGCCCCGGGCACTGAAGCTTTCTTT. The entire variable domain, with the rest obtained from reference TRBV5-1 and TRBJ1-1, is as follows: KAGVTQTPRYLIKTRGQQVTLSCSPISGHRSVSWYQQTPGQGLQFLFEYFSETQRNKGNFPGRFSGRQFSNSRSEMNVSTLELGDSALYLCASSLAPGTEAFFGQGTRLTVV.

The CDR3 reads CASSLNRGDYNEQFF. In DNA, the CDR3 is TGTGCCAGCAGCTTAAATAGAGGAGACTACAATGAGCAGTTCTTC. The chain uses TRBV11-3 and TRBJ2-1; D not resolved. The CDR3 spans 15 residues. The V end lost 2 bases, the J end lost 3 bases, and 11 bases lay between the germline ends. Germline CDR1 SGHNT, CDR2 YENEEA.

This clone occurred once. The V gene is TRBV9, the J gene TRBJ2-6; TRBD1 is a possible D gene (6 bases). The V gene's germline CDR1 is SGDLS and CDR2 YYNGEE. The CDR3 covers 18 residues. V was trimmed by 6 bases and J by 0 bases, leaving 19 bases between them. CDR3 bases: TGTGCCAGCACCCCCTCCGGACAGAGGAGCTCTGGGGCCAACGTCCTGACTTTC. Amino acid sequence: CASTPSGQRSSGANVLTF.

The rearrangement uses TRBV6-6 and TRBJ1-1; D might be TRBD1 (5 bases). Germline assignment: CDR1 MNHNY and CDR2 SVGAGI (reference sequence). Trimming took 3 bases from V and 6 from J, leaving 14 bases between them. The CDR3 contains 14 residues. CDR3 nucleotide sequence: TGTGCCAGCAGTTATCGGGGGAGAGGGGCTGAAGCTTTCTTT. Protein: CASSYRGRGAEAFF.

This chain connects TRBV7-2 to TRBJ2-1; a possible D gene is TRBD2 (5 bases). This CDR3 has 15 residues. The ends were cut back, 1 base at V and 1 base at J, with 8 bases in the middle. Germline values: CDR1 SGHTA, CDR2 FQGNSA. The CDR3 sequence: CASSLEVASYNEQFF. The CDR3 nucleotides read TGTGCCAGCAGCTTAGAGGTAGCGTCCTACAATGAGCAGTTCTTC.

The V and J genes are TRBV18 and TRBJ2-7, with 10 positions matching TRBD1. Germline lookup yields CDR1 KGHSH and CDR2 LQKENI. The CDR3 runs 17 residues. After removal of 4 bases from V and 1 base from J, the junction contained 10 bases not matched to a gene. The CDR3: CASSHPSDRGRSYEQYF. CDR3 bases: TGTGCCAGCTCACACCCAAGCGACAGGGGGCGGTCCTACGAGCAGTACTTC.

J is TRBJ1-1 and V is TRBV30, with a tentative D call TRBD1 (5 bases). CDR1 GTSNPN and CDR2 SVGIG come from the germline V gene (reference sequence). The CDR3 consists of 12 residues. V gave up 8 bases and J gave up 1 base, with 11 bases separating them. The CDR3 region has the DNA TGTGCCGGTGACAGAAGGAACACTGAAGCTTTCTTT. It yields the protein CAGDRRNTEAFF. The full variable domain, rest sourced from reference TRBV30 and TRBJ1-1, is SQTIHQWPATLVQPVGSPLSLECTVEGTSNPNLYWYRQAAGRGLQLLFYSVGIGQISSEVPQNLSASRPQDRQFILSSKKLLLSDSGFYLCAGDRRNTEAFFGQGTRLTVV.

This rearrangement joins TRBV5-4 to TRBJ2-7; the D is unclear. Trimming took off 0 bases at V and 7 bases at J, with 14 bases between the two ends. CDR1 is SGHNT and CDR2 is YYREEE in the germline V gene (reference sequence). The length of the CDR3 is 14 residues. The CDR3 is CASSLDGPYLEQYF. CDR3 DNA: TGTGCCAGCAGCTTGGACGGTCCTTATCTTGAGCAGTACTTC. Full variable domain (rest looked up from reference TRBV5-4 and TRBJ2-7): ETGVTQSPTHLIKTRGQQVTLRCSSQSGHNTVSWYQQALGQGPQFIFQYYREEENGRGNFPPRFSGLQFPNYSSELNVNALELDDSALYLCASSLDGPYLEQYFGPGTRLTVT.

V and J are TRBV6-1 and TRBJ1-2; a possible D gene is TRBD1 (6 bases). Germline lookup yields CDR1 MNHNS and CDR2 SASEGT. This CDR3 region has 17 residues. Between the trimmed V and J ends, which lost 3 bases and 0 bases, there was a span of 17 bases. The CDR3 reads CASSDLLWGTTNYGYTF. The CDR3 coding sequence is TGTGCCAGCAGTGACTTACTATGGGGGACAACTAACTATGGCTACACCTTC.

Written as DNA, the CDR3 is TGCGCCAGCAGCCAAGAGGGCAGGAACATTCAGTACTTC. Translating it yields CASSQEGRNIQYF. The chain has TRBV4-1 and TRBJ2-4; D uncertain. Germline loops: CDR1 MGHRA, CDR2 YSYEKL. The CDR3 has 13 amino acids. The V end lost 0 bases, the J end lost 7 bases, and 7 bases lay between the germline ends.

The chain couples TRBV15 to TRBJ2-7; no clear D. The CDR3 contains 16 residues. Germline lookup yields CDR1 LNHNV and CDR2 YYDKDF (reference sequence). V lost 5 bases, J lost 0 bases, and 17 bases lay in between. The CDR3 is CATSRLQWASSYEQYF. For the CDR3, the DNA is TGTGCCACCAGCCGCCTCCAGTGGGCAAGCTCCTACGAGCAGTACTTC.

This chain uses TRBV2 with TRBJ2-2; D gene uncertain. The length of the CDR3 is 16 residues. The germline gives CDR1 SNHLY, CDR2 FYNNEI. Between the trimmed V and J ends, which lost 4 bases and 0 bases, there was a span of 12 bases. CDR3: CASSGVSVTNTGELFF. The DNA for the CDR3 is TGTGCCAGCAGTGGCGTGAGCGTTACGAACACCGGGGAGCTGTTTTTT.

This clone appeared a single time. The J gene is TRBJ1-3, the V gene TRBV6-1; 9 bases are shared with TRBD1. Germline trimming cut 1 base from V and 2 bases from J; bases unmatched to any gene: 6. Germline V gene sequence: CDR1 MNHNS, CDR2 SASEGT. The CDR3 is 17 amino acids. DNA of the CDR3: TGTGCCAGCAGTGAAGTGGTGACAGGGGGGCCTGGAAACACCATATATTTT. Encoded protein: CASSEVVTGGPGNTIYF.